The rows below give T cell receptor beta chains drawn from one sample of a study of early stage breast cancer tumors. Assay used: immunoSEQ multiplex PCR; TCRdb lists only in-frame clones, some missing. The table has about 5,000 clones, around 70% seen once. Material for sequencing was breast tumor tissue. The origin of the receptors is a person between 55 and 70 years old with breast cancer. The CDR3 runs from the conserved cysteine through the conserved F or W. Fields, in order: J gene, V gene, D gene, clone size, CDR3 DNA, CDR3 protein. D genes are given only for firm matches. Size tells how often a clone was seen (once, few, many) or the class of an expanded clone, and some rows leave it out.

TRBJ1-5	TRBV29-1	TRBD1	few	TGCAGCGTTGGGGAACAGGGGAGCAATCAGCCCCAGCATTTT	CSVGEQGSNQPQHF
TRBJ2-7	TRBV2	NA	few	TGTGCCAGCAGTGATGGTTCCGAGCAGTACTTC	CASSDGSEQYF
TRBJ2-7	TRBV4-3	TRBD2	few	TGCGCCAGCAGCCAAGATGCCAGCGGGAGCGGGTCATACGAGCAGTACTTC	CASSQDASGSGSYEQYF
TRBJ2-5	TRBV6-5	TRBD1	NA	TGTGCCAGCAGCCTTATGCAGGGGGCAGGAGAGACCCAGTACTTC	CASSLMQGAGETQYF
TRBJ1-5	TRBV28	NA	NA	TGTGCCAGCAGTTTTGAGGGGGGCAGACAGCCCCAGCATTTT	CASSFEGGRQPQHF
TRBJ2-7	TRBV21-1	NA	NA	TGTGCCAGCAGCAAAGAGGAGGGTCTGGGCGAGCAGTACTTC	CASSKEEGLGEQYF
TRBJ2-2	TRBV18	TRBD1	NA	TGTGCCAGCTCAACATCCGGGACAGCGAACACCGGGGAGCTGTTTTTT	CASSTSGTANTGELFF
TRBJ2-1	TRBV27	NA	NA	TGTGCCAGCACCAGACTAGAAGTTCAGAATGAGCAGTTCTTC	CASTRLEVQNEQFF
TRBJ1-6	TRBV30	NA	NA	TGTGCCTGGAGTGAGGACGGAACCTATAATTCACCCCTCCACTTT	CAWSEDGTYNSPLHF
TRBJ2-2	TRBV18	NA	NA	TGTGCCAGCTCACTATCGACGACCGGGGAGCTGTTTTTT	CASSLSTTGELFF
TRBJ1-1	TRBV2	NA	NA	TGTGCCAGCAGTGAAAGCCCAGGGTTGAACACTGAAGCTTTCTTT	CASSESPGLNTEAFF
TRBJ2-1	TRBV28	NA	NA	TGTGCCAGCAGTTCACCGAGCTCCTACAATGAGCAGTTCTTC	CASSSPSSYNEQFF
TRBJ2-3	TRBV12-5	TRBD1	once	TGTGCTAGTGGTTTCGGGACAGGGGCCGGAGATACGCAGTATTTT	CASGFGTGAGDTQYF
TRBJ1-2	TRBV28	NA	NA	TGTGCCAGCAGTCTCGACCTTATGCGGGGCTACACCTTC	CASSLDLMRGYTF
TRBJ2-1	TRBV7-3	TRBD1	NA	TGTGCCAGCAGCTTAAATATTCGACAGGGTGGCGACAATGAGCAGTTCTTC	CASSLNIRQGGDNEQFF
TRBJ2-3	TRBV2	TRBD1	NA	TGTGCCAGCAGAGGGATACAGGGGTACACAGATACGCAGTATTTT	CASRGIQGYTDTQYF
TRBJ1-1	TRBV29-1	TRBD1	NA	TGCAGCGTTGAAGGGCAGGGGGCGTCTGAAGCTTTCTTT	CSVEGQGASEAFF
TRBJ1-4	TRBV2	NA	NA	TGTGCCAGCACCCGCGGGGCAGTTGAAAAACTGTTTTTT	CASTRGAVEKLFF
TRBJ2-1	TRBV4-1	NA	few	TGCGCCAGCAGCCAAGATAGTGAGCAGTTCTTC	CASSQDSEQFF
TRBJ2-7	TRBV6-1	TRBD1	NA	TGTGCCAGCAGTGAGGACAGGGGCTACGAGCAGTACTTC	CASSEDRGYEQYF